The 5 T cell receptor beta chains below were found in one sample sequenced in a study of tumor-infiltrating lymphocytes in primary liver carcinoma. For blood RNA, unsorted whole blood served as the source, and germline DNA was extracted too. TCR beta cDNA was reverse-transcribed from approximately 0.45 ug of total RNA. The reaction used a constant-region primer and ProtoScript II reverse transcriptase. Slightly modified ARM-PCR served as the procedure for the TCR beta libraries. These libraries came from three rounds of nested multiplex PCR. With TRBV1-TRBV30 forward primers and a C-beta reverse primer, the first two PCR rounds were run for approximately 10 cycles each. MiXCR was run by TCRdb on the multiplex PCR reads, yielding one entry per CDR3 protein. The sample contains 310,000 or so distinct CDR3 sequences, nearly 60% of which appear only once. Material: peripheral blood. The receptors originated from a woman aged 25-40 years with primary liver carcinoma and hepatitis B virus infection.

Comment on this clonotype: A much larger clone sits a single nucleotide away, making a read error possible. The chain employs TRBV12-3 or TRBV12-4 and TRBJ1-2, with D tentatively TRBD1 (5 bases). CDR3 size: 15 residues. Trimming pared 9 bases from V and 0 bases from J, leaving 17 bases between. CDR3 protein: CASIPTRGSNYGYTF. DNA of the CDR3: TGTGCCAGTATTCCGACAAGGGGCTCTAACTATGGCTACACCTTC.

This clonotype occurred once. A read error may explain this, as a much larger clone is one base away. This is likely a read error, given that the CDR3 carries no conserved phenylalanine or tryptophan at its end. The V gene is TRBV4-2, the J gene TRBJ2-1; 10 bases are a match to TRBD2. The V and J ends lost 4 bases and 9 bases, in that order; junction bases with no gene match: 12. The CDR3 has 16 amino acids. The germline V gene has CDR1 LGHNA and CDR2 YNFKEQ. Written as DNA, the CDR3 is TGTGCCAGCAGCCCAGAACCTCTAGCGGGAGAGGGTGAGCAGTTCTCC. Residues: CASSPEPLAGEGEQFS.

The V call is TRBV5-1, the J call TRBJ1-5, with D perhaps matching TRBD1 (5 bases). This CDR3 contains 16 residues. The ends were cut back, 3 bases at V and 8 bases at J, with 21 bases in the middle. Germline CDR1 is SGHRS and CDR2 is YFSETQ. CDR3 nucleotides: TGCGCCAGCAGCTGGGGGACGGACACCGGGAGAGAGCCCCAGCATTTT. This translates into CASSWGTDTGREPQHF.

Comment on this clonotype: This may arise from a read error, as a much more abundant clone is one base away. The chain links TRBV29-1 to TRBJ2-5; 8 bases map to TRBD1. CDR3 length equals 12 residues. Germline V gene sequence: CDR1 SQVTM, CDR2 ANQGSEA. CDR3 region: CGVATGGETQYF. The CDR3 region has the DNA TGCGGCGTCGCTACAGGGGGAGAGACCCAGTACTTC.

This clonotype was counted between two and nine times. The rearrangement uses TRBV4-1 and TRBJ2-5; D is possibly TRBD1 or TRBD2 (5 bases each). V lost 1 base and J 14 bases, leaving 17 bases between the germline ends. In germline, CDR1 is MGHRA, CDR2 YSYEKL. This CDR3 contains 13 residues. This chain's CDR3 is CASSQVSGTAYYF. In DNA, the CDR3 is TGCGCCAGCAGCCAAGTGTCCGGGACGGCGTATTACTTC.